Listed below are T cell receptor beta chains from one sample, sequenced in a study of T-cell reconstitution after alpha-beta-depleted transplantation in children. MiXCR was run by TCRdb on the PCR reads, yielding one entry per CDR3 protein. The table records about 580,000 distinct CDR3 sequences, 23% of them present only once. Here the sequenced sample was PBMCs, mostly from graft donor cells, taken 360 days after TCRalphabeta/CD19-depleted stem cell transplant. The receptors originated from a boy younger than two who had a stem cell transplant for acute myeloid leukemia, so the T cells may come from the graft donor. The conserved cysteine and the conserved F or W are not part of the CDR3 here.

V: TRBV6-5
length: 14
J: TRBJ1-1
CDR3: ASSYPQQGGSTEAF

V: TRBV12-3/TRBV12-4
length: 10
J: TRBJ2-5
CDR3: ASSFGGEGQY

V: TRBV20-1
length: 11
J: TRBJ2-1
CDR3: SALRDRDNEQF

V: TRBV9
length: 13
J: TRBJ2-1
CDR3: ASSVGGARVNEQF

V: TRBV7-2
length: 14
J: TRBJ2-1
CDR3: ASRSGGTGGLNEQF

V: TRBV28
length: 19
J: TRBJ2-1
CDR3: ASSLQSHPPSGGKAYNEQF

V: TRBV20-1
length: 11
J: TRBJ1-4
CDR3: SAKGPSAEKLF

V: TRBV20-1
length: 13
J: TRBJ1-2
CDR3: SAPGTEDPYYGYT

V: TRBV7-6
length: 13
J: TRBJ2-1
CDR3: ASSLEWQRRNEQF

V: TRBV29-1
length: 9
J: TRBJ1-1
CDR3: SVEGAGQAF

V: TRBV6-4
length: 13
J: TRBJ2-5
CDR3: ATRAVAQDGETQY

V: TRBV12-3/TRBV12-4
length: 12
J: TRBJ2-5
CDR3: ASSLGHEQETQY

V: TRBV12-3/TRBV12-4
length: 12
J: TRBJ2-5
CDR3: ASSQWSLEETQY

V: TRBV27
length: 13
J: TRBJ1-5
CDR3: ASSHGTGGHQPQH

V: TRBV29-1
length: 11
J: TRBJ1-4
CDR3: SVEGGGGEKLF

V: TRBV20-1
length: 11
J: TRBJ2-5
CDR3: SAAATGKETQY

V: TRBV11-3
length: 12
J: TRBJ1-2
CDR3: ASSFDRDDYGYT

V: TRBV7-9
length: 16
J: TRBJ2-2
CDR3: ASSPLSLTGHYTGELF

V: TRBV4-3
length: 16
J: TRBJ2-1
CDR3: ASSQDRETSSIYNEQF

V: TRBV12-3/TRBV12-4
length: 9
J: TRBJ1-1
CDR3: ATIQGTEAF

V: TRBV24-1
length: 14
J: TRBJ2-3
CDR3: ATSASGGLFTDTQY

V: TRBV13
length: 13
J: TRBJ2-1
CDR3: ASSPRGALSNEQF

V: TRBV12-3/TRBV12-4
length: 11
J: TRBJ2-1
CDR3: ASLQDSYNEQF

V: TRBV14
length: 12
J: TRBJ1-6
CDR3: ASSQDGVDSPLH

V: TRBV20-1
length: 11
J: TRBJ1-4
CDR3: SAYGTGGAKLF

V: TRBV4-3
length: 14
J: TRBJ1-2
CDR3: ASSSNDDMFNYGYT

V: TRBV5-6
length: 13
J: TRBJ1-1
CDR3: ASTGDRGLGTEAF

V: TRBV20-1
length: 9
J: TRBJ1-4
CDR3: SAQKVEKLF

V: TRBV3-1
length: 11
J: TRBJ2-7
CDR3: ASSQVWGDEQY

V: TRBV5-5
length: 14
J: TRBJ1-2
CDR3: ASSTRLGTGDYGYT

V: TRBV20-1
length: 12
J: TRBJ2-7
CDR3: SASTRDRLREQY

V: TRBV29-1
length: 15
J: TRBJ2-1
CDR3: SVEGGLLTHIYNEQF

V: TRBV14
length: 14
J: TRBJ2-1
CDR3: ASSQPLADAYNEQF

V: TRBV20-1
length: 11
J: TRBJ2-5
CDR3: SAAGSELQTQY

V: TRBV6-5
length: 14
J: TRBJ1-1
CDR3: ASSYQDAGWNTEAF

V: TRBV4-2
length: 12
J: TRBJ2-3
CDR3: ASSQVTNTDTQY